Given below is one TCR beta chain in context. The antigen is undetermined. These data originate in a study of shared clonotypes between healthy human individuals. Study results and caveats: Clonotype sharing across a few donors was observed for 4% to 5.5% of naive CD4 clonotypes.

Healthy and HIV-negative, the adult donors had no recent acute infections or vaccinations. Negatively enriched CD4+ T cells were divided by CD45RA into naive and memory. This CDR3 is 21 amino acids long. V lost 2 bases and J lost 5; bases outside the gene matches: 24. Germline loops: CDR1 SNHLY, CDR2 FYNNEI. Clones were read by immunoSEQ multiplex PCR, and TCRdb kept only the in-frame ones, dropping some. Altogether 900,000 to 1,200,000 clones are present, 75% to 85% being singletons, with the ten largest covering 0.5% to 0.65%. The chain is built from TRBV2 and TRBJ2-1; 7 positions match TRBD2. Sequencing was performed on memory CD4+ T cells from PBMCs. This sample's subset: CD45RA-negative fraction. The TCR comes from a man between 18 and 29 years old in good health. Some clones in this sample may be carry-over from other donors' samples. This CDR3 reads CASSEPRPVLAVQRTDNEQFF. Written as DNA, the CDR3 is TGTGCCAGCAGTGAACCCCGTCCTGTGCTAGCGGTCCAACGGACTGACAATGAGCAGTTCTTC. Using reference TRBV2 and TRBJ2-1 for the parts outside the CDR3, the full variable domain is EPEVTQTPSHQVTQMGQEVILRCVPISNHLYFYWYRQILGQKVEFLVSFYNNEISEKSEIFDDQFSVERPDGSNFTLKIRSTKLEDSAMYFCASSEPRPVLAVQRTDNEQFFGPGTRLTVL.